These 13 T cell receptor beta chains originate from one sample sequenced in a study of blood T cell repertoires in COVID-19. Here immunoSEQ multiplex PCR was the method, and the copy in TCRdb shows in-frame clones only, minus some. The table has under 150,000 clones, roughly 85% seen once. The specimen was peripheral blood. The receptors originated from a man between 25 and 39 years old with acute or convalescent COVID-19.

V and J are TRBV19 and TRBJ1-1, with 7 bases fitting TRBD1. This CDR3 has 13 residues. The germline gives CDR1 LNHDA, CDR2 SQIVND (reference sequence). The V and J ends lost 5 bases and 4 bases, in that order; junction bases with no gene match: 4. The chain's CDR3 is CASSPPGGTEAFF. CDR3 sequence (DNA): TGTGCCAGTAGTCCCCCAGGGGGCACTGAAGCTTTCTTT.

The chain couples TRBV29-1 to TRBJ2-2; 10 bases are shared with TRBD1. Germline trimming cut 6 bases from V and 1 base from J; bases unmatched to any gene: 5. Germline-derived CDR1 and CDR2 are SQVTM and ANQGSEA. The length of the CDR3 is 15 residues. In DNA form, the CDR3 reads TGCAGCGTCGCCGGGACAGGGGAGAACACCGGGGAGCTGTTTTTT. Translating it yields CSVAGTGENTGELFF.

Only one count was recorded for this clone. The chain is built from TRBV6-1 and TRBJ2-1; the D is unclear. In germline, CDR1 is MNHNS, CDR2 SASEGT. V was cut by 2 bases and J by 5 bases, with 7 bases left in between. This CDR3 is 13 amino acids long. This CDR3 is CASSESVNNEQFF. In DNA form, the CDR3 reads TGTGCCAGCAGTGAATCGGTGAACAATGAGCAGTTCTTC.

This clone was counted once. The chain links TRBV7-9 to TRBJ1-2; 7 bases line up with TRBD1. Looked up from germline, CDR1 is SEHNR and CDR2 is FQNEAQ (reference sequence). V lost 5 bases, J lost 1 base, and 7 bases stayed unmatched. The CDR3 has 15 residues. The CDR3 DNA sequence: TGTGCCAGCAGCGGATGGGACAGTAATAACTATGGCTACACCTTC. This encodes CASSGWDSNNYGYTF.

CDR3: CASSPRGGGGELFF. The DNA for the CDR3 is TGCGCCAGCAGCCCCCGGGGGGGAGGCGGGGAGCTGTTTTTT. The J gene is TRBJ2-2, the V gene TRBV4-3, with 8 nucleotides matching TRBD2. After removal of 4 bases from V and 7 bases from J, the junction contained 5 bases not matched to a gene. This CDR3 region has 14 residues. The germline V gene encodes CDR1 LGHNA and CDR2 YSLEER.

CDR3 coding DNA: TGTGCCACCCGAGGGGGAAGCTCCTACAATGAGCAGTTCTTC. Protein: CATRGGSSYNEQFF. The rearrangement joins TRBV15 to TRBJ2-1; D may be TRBD1 (6 bases). V lost 8 bases, J lost 0 bases, and 11 bases lay in between. This CDR3 contains 14 residues. Germline CDR1 LNHNV, CDR2 YYDKDF (reference sequence). The full variable domain, in which reference TRBV15 and TRBJ2-1 provide the parts outside the CDR3, is DAMVIQNPRYQVTQFGKPVTLSCSQTLNHNVMYWYQQKSSQAPKLLFHYYDKDFNNEADTPDNFQSRRPNTSFCFLDIRSPGLGDTAMYLCATRGGSSYNEQFFGPGTRLTVL.

The CDR3 loop is CASSFSGDSQPGETQYF. The DNA for the CDR3 is TGTGCCAGCAGCTTCTCAGGGGACAGCCAGCCGGGAGAGACCCAGTACTTC. The chain carries TRBV5-8 and TRBJ2-5; 7 bases match TRBD1. The length of the CDR3 is 17 residues. V gave up 2 bases and J gave up 4 bases; unmatched junction bases: 14. Per germline, CDR1 SGHTS and CDR2 YDEGEE.

CDR3: CASSNLERLPSYEQYF. CDR3 coding DNA: TGTGCCAGCAGCAACCTGGAGCGACTCCCTTCCTACGAGCAGTACTTC. The V gene is TRBV5-4, the J gene TRBJ2-7; no clear D gene. Germline V lookup: CDR1 SGHNT, CDR2 YYREEE (reference sequence). V lost 4 bases, J lost 1 base, and 18 bases lay in between. CDR3 size: 16 residues.

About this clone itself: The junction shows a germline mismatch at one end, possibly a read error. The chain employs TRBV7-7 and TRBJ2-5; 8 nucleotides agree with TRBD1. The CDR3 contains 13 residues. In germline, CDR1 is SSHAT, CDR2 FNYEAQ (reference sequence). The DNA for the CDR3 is TGTGCTAGCAGCAAGGACAGGGATGAGACCCAGTACTTC. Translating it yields CASSKDRDETQYF.

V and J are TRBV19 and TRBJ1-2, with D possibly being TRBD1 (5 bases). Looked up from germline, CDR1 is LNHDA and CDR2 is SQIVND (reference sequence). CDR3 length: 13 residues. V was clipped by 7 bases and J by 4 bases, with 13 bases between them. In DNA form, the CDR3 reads TGTGCCAGTACCGGGGGACGGATCTATGGCTACACCTTC. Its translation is CASTGGRIYGYTF.

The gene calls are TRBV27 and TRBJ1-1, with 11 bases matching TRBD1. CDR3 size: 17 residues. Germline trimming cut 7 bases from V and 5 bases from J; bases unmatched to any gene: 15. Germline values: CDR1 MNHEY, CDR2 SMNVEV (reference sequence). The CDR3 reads CASTPTDRGLKETEAFF. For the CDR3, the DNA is TGTGCCAGCACCCCGACGGACAGGGGGCTGAAAGAAACTGAAGCTTTCTTT.

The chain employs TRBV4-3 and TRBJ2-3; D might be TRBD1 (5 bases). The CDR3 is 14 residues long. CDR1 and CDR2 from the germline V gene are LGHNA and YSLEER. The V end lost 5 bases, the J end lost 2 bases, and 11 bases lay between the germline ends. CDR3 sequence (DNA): TGCGCCAGCAGCTCCCAGGACAACACAGATACGCAGTATTTT. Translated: CASSSQDNTDTQYF.

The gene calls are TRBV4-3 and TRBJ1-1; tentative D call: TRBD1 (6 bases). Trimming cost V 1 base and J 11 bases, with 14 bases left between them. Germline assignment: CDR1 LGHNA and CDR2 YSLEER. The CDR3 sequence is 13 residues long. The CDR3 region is CASSQVLGQMAFF. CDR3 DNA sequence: TGCGCCAGCAGCCAAGTGTTAGGACAGATGGCTTTCTTT.